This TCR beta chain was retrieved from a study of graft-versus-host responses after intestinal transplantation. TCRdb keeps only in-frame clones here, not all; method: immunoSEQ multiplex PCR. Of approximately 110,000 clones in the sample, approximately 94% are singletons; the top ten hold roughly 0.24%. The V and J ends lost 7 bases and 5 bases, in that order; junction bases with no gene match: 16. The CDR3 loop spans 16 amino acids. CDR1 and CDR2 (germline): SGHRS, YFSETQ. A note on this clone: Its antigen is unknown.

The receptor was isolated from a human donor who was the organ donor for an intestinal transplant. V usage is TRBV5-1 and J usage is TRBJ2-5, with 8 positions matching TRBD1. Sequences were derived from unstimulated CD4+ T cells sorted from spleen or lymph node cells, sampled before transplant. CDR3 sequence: CASRRNGQGQMETQYF. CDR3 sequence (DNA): TGCGCCAGCCGCCGGAATGGACAGGGCCAGATGGAGACCCAGTACTTC. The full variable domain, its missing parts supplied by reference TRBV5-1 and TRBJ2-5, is KAGVTQTPRYLIKTRGQQVTLSCSPISGHRSVSWYQQTPGQGLQFLFEYFSETQRNKGNFPGRFSGRQFSNSRSEMNVSTLELGDSALYLCASRRNGQGQMETQYFGPGTRLLVL.